This is a list of T cell receptor beta chains from one sample in a study of molecular identifiers for immune sequencing clone quantification. TCRdb independently ran MiXCR on the PCR reads; one entry per CDR3 protein. The repertoire has approximately 90,000 distinct CDR3 sequences, 24% of them found once; the top ten carry approximately 0.91%. Material: naive CD8+ T cells from blood, with Jurkat cell RNA spiked in. The receptors here all came from a human donor in good health. Some libraries in this study had Jurkat cell RNA spiked in. Both conserved end residues are trimmed from each CDR3. Rows give clone size only sometimes, using once, few, many, or a class for an expanded clone.

j_call | clone_size | v_call | cdr3_aa
TRBJ2-5 | many | TRBV7-9 | ASSLNSGGNQETQY
TRBJ2-1 | many | TRBV7-2 | ASSLGVDNEQF
TRBJ1-5 | few | TRBV6-2/TRBV6-3 | ASSPGYSAEPQH
TRBJ1-1 | many | TRBV15 | ATSAPQGPRTEAF
TRBJ2-3 | many | TRBV19 | ASSIGRGSGTDTQY
TRBJ2-5 | many | TRBV5-7 | ASSLVAGGGETQY
TRBJ2-7 | NA | TRBV28 | ASSLSLLGAHEQY
TRBJ2-3 | many | TRBV7-2 | ATREAHRDWVVNPTDTQY
TRBJ2-5 | many | TRBV7-9 | ASSLGSVEALQETQY
TRBJ2-2 | many | TRBV7-9 | ASSQRSGRGNTGELF
TRBJ1-1 | many | TRBV6-1 | ASSEIRPEAF
TRBJ2-3 | few | TRBV15 | ATSPRGTDTQY
TRBJ1-3 | many | TRBV7-9 | ASSFPRVWGEGSGNTIY
TRBJ1-5 | many | TRBV6-5 | ASSPGTVSIYPQH
TRBJ1-5 | many | TRBV12-3/TRBV12-4 | ASSWGTAWEQPQH
TRBJ1-1 | NA | TRBV20-1 | SAPTGAGNTEAF
TRBJ2-5 | many | TRBV9 | ASSVASGGQETQY
TRBJ2-7 | few | TRBV4-3 | ASSQDRMGTGTYEQY
TRBJ2-7 | many | TRBV7-9 | ASSPRAGENREQY
TRBJ1-1 | NA | TRBV12-3/TRBV12-4 | ASTFIFREAF
TRBJ2-5 | few | TRBV6-2/TRBV6-3 | ASSYPWTGEEAPQY
TRBJ2-1 | medium-sized | TRBV7-2 | ASSLDSYNEQF
TRBJ2-6 | NA | TRBV6-5 | ASSSSRDTFYSGANVLP
TRBJ2-2 | many | TRBV30 | AWSVGHTGELF
TRBJ2-7 | NA | TRBV13 | ASSSRTSGAYEQY
TRBJ2-2 | many | TRBV12-5 | ASGLAYGNTGELF
TRBJ2-3 | NA | TRBV7-2 | ASSASGGSGSTDTQY
TRBJ2-5 | few | TRBV7-9 | ASGTQGQQETQY
TRBJ2-7 | many | TRBV7-9 | ASSRTGTYSYEQY
TRBJ2-1 | few | TRBV19 | ASSGFGASSYNEQF
TRBJ2-2 | few | TRBV28 | ASRGFEGQRNTGELF
TRBJ2-1 | many | TRBV6-2/TRBV6-3 | ASSSGLAGFGGNEQF
TRBJ2-6 | many | TRBV5-1 | ASSLSPGQGSTGANVLT
TRBJ2-2 | NA | TRBV7-9 | ASRADSGELF
TRBJ2-5 | many | TRBV7-9 | ASSNPDRVQETQY
TRBJ2-7 | many | TRBV29-1 | SGQDSPYEQY
TRBJ2-2 | many | TRBV6-5 | ASSYRQGPAGELF
TRBJ2-1 | many | TRBV30 | AWTSPEDEQF
TRBJ2-2 | once | TRBV28 | ASLTRLASTGELF
TRBJ2-3 | NA | TRBV24-1 | ATSDPATSLTDTQY
TRBJ1-2 | many | TRBV28 | ASSFGVATYGYT
TRBJ2-2 | NA | TRBV29-1 | SVASPGHNTGELF
TRBJ2-7 | many | TRBV5-4 | ASSYGTGSYEQY
TRBJ2-1 | NA | TRBV9 | ASSVARTRFDEQF
TRBJ1-1 | once | TRBV6-2/TRBV6-3 | ARRSPAGGSPEAF
TRBJ2-6 | many | TRBV11-2 | ASSSQTSTGANVLT